The sequence of this T cell receptor beta chain was determined in a study of T cell responses to AZD1222 COVID-19 vaccine. With V trimmed by 2 bases and J by 4 bases, 10 bases remained unmatched. The CDR3 has 16 residues. Per germline, CDR1 SGDLS and CDR2 YYNGEE. Sequenced by immunoSEQ multiplex PCR; TCRdb stores in-frame clones only, minus some. The repertoire holds more than 95,000 clones, with about 91% as singletons. Turning to this clone: The antigen is undetermined.

Study-wide findings and caveats: Spike-wide vaccine-associated CD4 TCRs dominated at 160-218 and 743-854. Receipt of two AZD1222 doses was followed by a rise in Spike-specific TCR breadth and depth. Clonal diversity may have been underestimated, and the donors were mostly white British, with more females than males. Only six individuals given AZD1222 were seropositive at baseline.

The sequencing here drew on peripheral blood, taken on day 0 of AZD1222 vaccination. This TCR was recovered from an adult in good health. This chain uses TRBV9 with TRBJ2-5; TRBD2 aligns across 8 bases. Here the CDR3 reads CASSVSGGQVGETQYF. CDR3 coding DNA: TGTGCCAGCAGCGTGTCGGGGGGGCAGGTTGGAGAGACCCAGTACTTC.